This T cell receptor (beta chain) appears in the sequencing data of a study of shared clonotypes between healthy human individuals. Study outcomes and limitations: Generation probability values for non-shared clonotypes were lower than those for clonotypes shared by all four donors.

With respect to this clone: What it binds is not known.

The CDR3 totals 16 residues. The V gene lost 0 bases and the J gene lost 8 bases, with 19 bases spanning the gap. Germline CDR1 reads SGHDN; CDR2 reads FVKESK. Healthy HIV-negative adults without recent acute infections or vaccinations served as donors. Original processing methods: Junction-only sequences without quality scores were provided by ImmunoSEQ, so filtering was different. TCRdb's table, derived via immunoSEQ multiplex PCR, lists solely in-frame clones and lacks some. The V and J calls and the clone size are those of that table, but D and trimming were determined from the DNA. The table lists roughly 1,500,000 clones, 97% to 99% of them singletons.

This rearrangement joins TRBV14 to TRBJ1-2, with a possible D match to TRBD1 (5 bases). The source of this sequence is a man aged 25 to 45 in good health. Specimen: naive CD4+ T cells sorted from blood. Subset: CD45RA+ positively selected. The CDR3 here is CASSQERTVFWGGYTF. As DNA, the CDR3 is TGTGCCAGCAGCCAAGAAAGGACCGTCTTCTGGGGCGGCTACACCTTC.